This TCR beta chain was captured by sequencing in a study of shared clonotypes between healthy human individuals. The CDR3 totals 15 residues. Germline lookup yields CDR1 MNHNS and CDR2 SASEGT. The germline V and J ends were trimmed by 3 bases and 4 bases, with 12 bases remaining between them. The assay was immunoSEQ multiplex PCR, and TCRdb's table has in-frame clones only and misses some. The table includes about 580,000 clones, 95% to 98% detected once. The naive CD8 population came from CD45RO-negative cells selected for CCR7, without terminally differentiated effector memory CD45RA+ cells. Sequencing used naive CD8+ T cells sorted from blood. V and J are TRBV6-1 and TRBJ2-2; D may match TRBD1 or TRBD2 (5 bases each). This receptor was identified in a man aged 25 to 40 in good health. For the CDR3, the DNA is TGTGCCAGCAGTGAGCTGACGGGGCGCACCGGGGAGCTGTTTTTT. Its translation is CASSELTGRTGELFF.